These 2 T cell receptor beta chains were all obtained from the same sample, sequenced in a study of T cell repertoires in cytomegalovirus infection. Their antigens remain unidentified. MiXCR, run by TCRdb on the reads, gives a single entry per CDR3 protein. The sample records 600,000 to 700,000 distinct CDR3 sequences, around 35% being singletons. The sample in question was cultured PBMCs, obtained from culture after CMV antigen stimulation. The source is a human donor in good health (CMV status not recorded). Some clones in this sample may be carry-over from other donors' samples.

This clonotype was seen a handful of times. The chain couples TRBV7-6 to TRBJ1-3; no clear D gene. Germline values: CDR1 SGHVS, CDR2 FNYEAQ. V was cut by 5 bases and J by 0 bases, with 14 bases left in between. The CDR3 consists of 16 residues. CDR3 residues: CASSVGNSYSGNTIYF. In nucleotides, the CDR3 is TGTGCCAGCAGCGTTGGGAACTCATACTCTGGAAACACCATATATTTT.

The V and J genes are TRBV15 and TRBJ2-5; 7 bases line up with TRBD2. CDR1 and CDR2 (germline): LNHNV, YYDKDF (reference sequence). The CDR3 has 16 residues. J was trimmed by 5 bases and V by 0 bases; bases with no gene match: 9. The CDR3 loop is CATSREEREGRETQYF. The CDR3 DNA sequence: TGTGCCACCAGCAGAGAGGAGAGGGAGGGTCGGGAGACCCAGTACTTC.